The rows below give T cell receptor beta chains drawn from one sample of a study of cytomegalovirus exposure and HLA in healthy donors. Method: immunoSEQ multiplex PCR; TCRdb's copy keeps in-frame clones and lacks some. The sample shows about 110,000 clones, more than 75% of them seen only once. The sample comprised PBMCs. Source of these receptors: a woman aged 30 to 39 in good health and CMV-seropositive. The CDR3 runs from the conserved cysteine through the conserved F or W. The order of the fields is D gene, J gene, V gene, clone size, CDR3 DNA, CDR3 protein. A D gene is named only where the DNA matches it firmly. Where a row states a size, it is once, few, many or the class of an expanded clone; other rows omit it.

>TRBD1|TRBJ1-1|TRBV2|-
TGTGCCAGCAGTGCCGCCAGGGGGCTAGAGGGGACTGAAGCTTTCTTT
CASSAARGLEGTEAFF
>TRBD1|TRBJ1-4|TRBV7-9|once
TGTGCCAGCAGCCGGACAGGAGGGGAAAAACTGTTTTTT
CASSRTGGEKLFF
>-|TRBJ2-7|TRBV5-1|-
TGCGCCAGCAGCTTGGGCACTCAGGGTTACGAGCAGTACTTC
CASSLGTQGYEQYF
>TRBD1|TRBJ1-4|TRBV7-9|-
TGTGCCAGCAGTGGGACAGGGCCTGAAAAACTGTTTTTT
CASSGTGPEKLFF
>TRBD2|TRBJ2-1|TRBV6-5|-
TGTGCCAGCAGATCCAAAGGCGGGGGGGTTTTCGAGCAGTTCTTC
CASRSKGGGVFEQFF
>TRBD1|TRBJ2-7|TRBV7-2|-
TGTGCCAGCAGCCACCGGGACAGGGGGTTCTACGAGCAGTACTTC
CASSHRDRGFYEQYF
>-|TRBJ2-2|TRBV7-3|-
TGTGCCAGCAGCTTAAACCCAGGGGACGGGGAGCTGTTTTTT
CASSLNPGDGELFF
>TRBD1|TRBJ1-1|TRBV5-4|-
TGTGCCAGCAGCCGACAGGGGGCGAACACTGAAGCTTTCTTT
CASSRQGANTEAFF
>-|TRBJ2-7|TRBV7-9|-
TGTGCCAGCAGCTTAGGGGGGGGACACCTAGCCTACGAGCAGTACTTC
CASSLGGGHLAYEQYF
>-|TRBJ2-3|TRBV6-5|-
TGTGCCAGCACTTCCAGTGGGGGGACAGATACGCAGTATTTT
CASTSSGGTDTQYF
>TRBD2|TRBJ2-7|TRBV18|-
TGTGCCAGCTCACCTCCCTCCGGGACTAGCTTCTACGAGCAGTACTTC
CASSPPSGTSFYEQYF
>TRBD2|TRBJ2-1|TRBV11-3|-
TGTGCCAGCAGCCCCGGGACTAGCAATGAGCAGTTCTTC
CASSPGTSNEQFF
>TRBD1|TRBJ1-5|TRBV7-8|-
TGTGCCAGCAGCCCACAGGGGGCATCTCAGCCCCAGCATTTT
CASSPQGASQPQHF
>-|TRBJ2-5|TRBV11-1|-
TGTGCCAGCAGCTCGACGGGATACCAAGAGACCCAGTACTTC
CASSSTGYQETQYF
>-|TRBJ2-7|TRBV15|-
TGTGCCACCAGCAAAGAACTACACGGGAACTCCTACGAGCAGTACTTC
CATSKELHGNSYEQYF
>TRBD2|TRBJ2-4|TRBV13|-
TGTGCCAGCAGCAACCCCCAAGGACTAGGAGTAGCCAAAAACATTCAGTACTTC
CASSNPQGLGVAKNIQYF
>-|TRBJ1-1|TRBV9|once
TGTGCCAGCAGCGCCTGGGACAAGGGGTTGAACACTGAAGCTTTCTTT
CASSAWDKGLNTEAFF
>-|TRBJ2-7|TRBV9|once
TGTGCCAGCAGCGTGAGGACAGACTCCAACGAGCAGTACTTC
CASSVRTDSNEQYF
>-|TRBJ1-2|TRBV7-6|-
TGTGCCAGCAGCCCGGGCCCACTTGCGGGAAGAAATGGCTACACCTTC
CASSPGPLAGRNGYTF
>-|TRBJ1-5|TRBV12-5|few
TGTGCTAGTGCCGAGGACAGAAATCAGCCCCAGCATTTT
CASAEDRNQPQHF
>-|TRBJ2-1|TRBV5-6|-
TGTGCCAGCAGCGCCCCCGAGGGGGATGAGCAGTTCTTC
CASSAPEGDEQFF
>TRBD1|TRBJ1-1|TRBV9|-
TGTGCCAGCAGCGCTCTTGGACAGGGGCGAACCCAAGCTTTCTTT
CASSALGQGRTQAFF
>TRBD2|TRBJ2-1|TRBV9|-
TGTGCCAGCAGCGTAGGAGGCGGGGGGGCGTACAATGAGCAGTTCTTC
CASSVGGGGAYNEQFF
>TRBD1|TRBJ1-1|TRBV5-1|-
TGCGCCAGCAGCCTCGGGACAGGGGCGAACACTGAAGCTTTCTTT
CASSLGTGANTEAFF
>TRBD1|TRBJ2-7|TRBV13|once
TGTGCCAGCAGCTCGACAGGGATGAACGAGCAGTACTTC
CASSSTGMNEQYF
>TRBD1|TRBJ2-2|TRBV9|-
TGTGCCAGCAGCGTACAGGGGGCAACCGGGGAGCTGTTTTTT
CASSVQGATGELFF
>-|TRBJ2-7|TRBV28|-
TGTGCCAGCAGATTGATCGTCCTAGGCGGCGAGCAGTACTTC
CASRLIVLGGEQYF
>-|TRBJ2-1|TRBV28|-
TGTGCCAGCAGCCCCATGGGGGCCCTCGAGCAGTTCTTC
CASSPMGALEQFF
>-|TRBJ2-7|TRBV7-8|-
TGTGCCAGCAGCTTCGGGGGAGGAGAGCAGTACTTC
CASSFGGGEQYF
>TRBD2|TRBJ2-3|TRBV9|-
TGTGCCAGCAGCGTAGGGTCTAGCGGGACTACAGATACGCAGTATTTT
CASSVGSSGTTDTQYF
>-|TRBJ1-2|TRBV15|-
TGTGCCACCAGCAACGGGGGGCGGCTCTATGGCTACACCTTC
CATSNGGRLYGYTF
>-|TRBJ2-7|TRBV2|few
TGTGCCAGCAGTGTTCAGGATTACGAGCAGTACTTC
CASSVQDYEQYF
>-|TRBJ2-2|TRBV25-1|-
TGTGCCAGCAGTGAATTTCAAAACACCGGGGAGCTGTTTTTT
CASSEFQNTGELFF
>TRBD1|TRBJ2-7|TRBV5-6|-
TGTGCCAGCAGCCCCGGGACAGTCCTTGGCGAGCAGTACTTC
CASSPGTVLGEQYF
>TRBD2|TRBJ2-2|TRBV5-1|-
TGCGCCAGCAGCCCGGGACTAGCGGGGGGGCCCGGGGAGCTGTTTTTT
CASSPGLAGGPGELFF
>-|TRBJ1-5|TRBV6-6|-
TGTGCCAGCAGTTACAAAGGGGAAGGTCAGCCCCAGCATTTT
CASSYKGEGQPQHF
>-|TRBJ1-1|TRBV18|few
TGTGCCAGCTCCCCCTCGGGAAGCTGGGAGGCTTTCTTT
CASSPSGSWEAFF
>TRBD2|TRBJ2-1|TRBV5-1|-
TGCGCCAGCGCCACCGGGACTAGCGGGAACAATGAGCAGTTCTTC
CASATGTSGNNEQFF
>TRBD1|TRBJ1-2|TRBV9|-
TGTGCCAGCAGCGTAGAGGGACAGGGGTTGTATGGCTACACCTTC
CASSVEGQGLYGYTF
>TRBD2|TRBJ2-2|TRBV9|-
TGTGCCAGCAGCGGGACTAGCGGAGTATCCGGGGAGCTGTTTTTT
CASSGTSGVSGELFF
>-|TRBJ1-5|TRBV2|-
TGTGCCAGCAGTGACAGGTCAGGGGATCAGCCCCAGCATTTT
CASSDRSGDQPQHF
>-|TRBJ1-1|TRBV9|once
TGTGCCAGCAGCCTAGACGAGATGATGAACACTGAAGCTTTCTTT
CASSLDEMMNTEAFF
>-|TRBJ2-7|TRBV27|-
TGTGCCAGCAGTTTATACGGCGGGTTCGAGCAGTACTTC
CASSLYGGFEQYF
>TRBD1|TRBJ1-2|TRBV2|-
TGTGCCAGCAAACAGGGGGCTCCTATTGGCTACACCTTC
CASKQGAPIGYTF
>TRBD2|TRBJ2-3|TRBV4-1|-
TGCGCCAGCAGCCGCCCGCCTCGGACTAGCGGCGATTTCACAGATACGCAGTATTTT
CASSRPPRTSGDFTDTQYF
>-|TRBJ2-3|TRBV5-4|-
TGTGCCAGCAGCTCTAATCAGGGGAGTACAGATACGCAGTATTTT
CASSSNQGSTDTQYF
>-|TRBJ1-1|TRBV28|-
TGTGCCAGCAGTTTAAACTCAAACACTGAAGCTTTCTTT
CASSLNSNTEAFF
>-|TRBJ1-1|TRBV19|-
TGTGCCAGTACCGTTCGGGACACTGAAGCTTTCTTT
CASTVRDTEAFF
>TRBD1|TRBJ2-7|TRBV7-8|-
TGTGCCAGCAGCTGGAGATTTACCCGGGGACAGGGGACCTACGAGCAGTACTTC
CASSWRFTRGQGTYEQYF
>-|TRBJ2-7|TRBV19|few
TGTGCCAGTAGTATCGAACTAGCCCACGAGCAGTACTTC
CASSIELAHEQYF
>TRBD1|TRBJ2-1|TRBV2|-
TGTGCCAGCATAGGGGGGACAGGGGGCTTAGGGCAGTTCTTC
CASIGGTGGLGQFF
>TRBD1|TRBJ2-7|TRBV28|many
TGTGCCAGCAGTTTGGACACAGGGGGGCAGTACTTC
CASSLDTGGQYF
>-|TRBJ2-7|TRBV30|-
TGTGCCTGGAGTGTACGGGGAGGTTACGAGCAGTACTTC
CAWSVRGGYEQYF
>TRBD2|TRBJ2-7|TRBV11-2|-
TGTGCCAGCAGGACGGGACTAGCGGAGTCCTACGAGCAGTACTTC
CASRTGLAESYEQYF
>TRBD2|TRBJ2-5|TRBV14|-
TGTGCCAGCAGCATACTAGCGTCGGAGGGAGAGACCCAGTACTTC
CASSILASEGETQYF
>-|TRBJ1-2|TRBV2|few
TGTGCCAGCAGTTCGACAGGTCTACTCACCTATGGCTACACCTTC
CASSSTGLLTYGYTF
>TRBD2|TRBJ2-7|TRBV13|-
TGTGCCAGCAGGCAACGGGGGGAATCCTACGAGCAGTACTTC
CASRQRGESYEQYF
>-|TRBJ2-5|TRBV30|once
TGTGCCTGGAGTGGGCAACACCAAGAGACCCAGTACTTC
CAWSGQHQETQYF
>-|TRBJ1-1|TRBV5-6|-
TGTGCCAGCAGCTTACAGGGTGAGATCACTGAAGCTTTCTTT
CASSLQGEITEAFF
>TRBD1|TRBJ1-2|TRBV30|-
TGTGCCTGGACCACAGGGGGCTATGGCTACACCTTC
CAWTTGGYGYTF